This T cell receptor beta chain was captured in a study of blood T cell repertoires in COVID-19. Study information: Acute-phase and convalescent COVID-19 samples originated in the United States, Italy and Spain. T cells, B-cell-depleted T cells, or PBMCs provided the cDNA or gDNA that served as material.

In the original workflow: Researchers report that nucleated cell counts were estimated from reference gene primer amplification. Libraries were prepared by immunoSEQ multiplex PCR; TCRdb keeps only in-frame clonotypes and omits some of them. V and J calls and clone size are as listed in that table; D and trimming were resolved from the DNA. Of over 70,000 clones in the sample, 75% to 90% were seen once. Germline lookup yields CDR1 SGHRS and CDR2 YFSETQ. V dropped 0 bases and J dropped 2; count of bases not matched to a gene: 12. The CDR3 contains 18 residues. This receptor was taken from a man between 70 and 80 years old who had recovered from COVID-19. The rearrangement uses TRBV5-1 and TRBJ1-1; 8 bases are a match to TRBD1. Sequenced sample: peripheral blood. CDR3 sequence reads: CASSLGQLDRVGNTEAFF. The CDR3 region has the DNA TGCGCCAGCAGCTTGGGGCAATTGGACAGGGTGGGAAACACTGAAGCTTTCTTT.